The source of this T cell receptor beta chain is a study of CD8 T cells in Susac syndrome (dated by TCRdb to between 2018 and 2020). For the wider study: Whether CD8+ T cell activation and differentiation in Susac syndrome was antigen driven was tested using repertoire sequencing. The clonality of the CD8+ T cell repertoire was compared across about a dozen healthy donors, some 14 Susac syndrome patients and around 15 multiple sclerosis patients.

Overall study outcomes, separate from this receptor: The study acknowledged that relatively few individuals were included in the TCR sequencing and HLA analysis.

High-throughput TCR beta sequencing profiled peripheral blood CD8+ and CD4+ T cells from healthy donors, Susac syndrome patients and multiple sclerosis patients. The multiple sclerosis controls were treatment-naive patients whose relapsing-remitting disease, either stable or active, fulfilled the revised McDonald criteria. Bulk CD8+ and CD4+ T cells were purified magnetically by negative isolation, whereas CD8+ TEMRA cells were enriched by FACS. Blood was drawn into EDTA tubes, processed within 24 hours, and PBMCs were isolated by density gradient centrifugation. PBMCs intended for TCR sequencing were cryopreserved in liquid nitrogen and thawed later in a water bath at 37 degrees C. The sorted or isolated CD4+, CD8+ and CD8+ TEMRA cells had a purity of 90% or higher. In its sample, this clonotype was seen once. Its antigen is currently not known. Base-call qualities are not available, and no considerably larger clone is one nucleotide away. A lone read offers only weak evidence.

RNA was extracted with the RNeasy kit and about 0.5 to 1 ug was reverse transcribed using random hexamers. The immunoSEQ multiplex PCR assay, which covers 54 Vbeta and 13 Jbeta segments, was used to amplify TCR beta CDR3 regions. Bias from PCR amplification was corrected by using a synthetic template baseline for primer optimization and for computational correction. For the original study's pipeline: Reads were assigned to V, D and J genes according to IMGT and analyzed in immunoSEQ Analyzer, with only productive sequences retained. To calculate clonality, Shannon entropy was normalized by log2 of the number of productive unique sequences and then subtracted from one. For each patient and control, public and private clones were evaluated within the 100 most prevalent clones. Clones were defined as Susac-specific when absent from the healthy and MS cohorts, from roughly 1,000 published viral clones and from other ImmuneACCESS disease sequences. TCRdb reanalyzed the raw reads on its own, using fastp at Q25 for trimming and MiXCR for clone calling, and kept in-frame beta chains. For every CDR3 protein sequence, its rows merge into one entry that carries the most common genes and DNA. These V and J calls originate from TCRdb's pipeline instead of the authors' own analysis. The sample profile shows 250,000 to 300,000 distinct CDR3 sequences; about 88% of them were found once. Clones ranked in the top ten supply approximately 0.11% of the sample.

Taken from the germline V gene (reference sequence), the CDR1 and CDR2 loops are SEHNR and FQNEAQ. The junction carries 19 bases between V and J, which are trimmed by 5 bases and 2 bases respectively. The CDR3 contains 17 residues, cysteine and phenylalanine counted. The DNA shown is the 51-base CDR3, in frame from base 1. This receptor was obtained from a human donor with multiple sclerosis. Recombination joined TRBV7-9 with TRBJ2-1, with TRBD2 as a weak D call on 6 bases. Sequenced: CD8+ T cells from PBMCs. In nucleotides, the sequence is TGTGCCAGCAGCATCTTCCCGGGGGAGCCCCCCTACAATGAGCAGTTCTTC. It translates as CASSIFPGEPPYNEQFF.